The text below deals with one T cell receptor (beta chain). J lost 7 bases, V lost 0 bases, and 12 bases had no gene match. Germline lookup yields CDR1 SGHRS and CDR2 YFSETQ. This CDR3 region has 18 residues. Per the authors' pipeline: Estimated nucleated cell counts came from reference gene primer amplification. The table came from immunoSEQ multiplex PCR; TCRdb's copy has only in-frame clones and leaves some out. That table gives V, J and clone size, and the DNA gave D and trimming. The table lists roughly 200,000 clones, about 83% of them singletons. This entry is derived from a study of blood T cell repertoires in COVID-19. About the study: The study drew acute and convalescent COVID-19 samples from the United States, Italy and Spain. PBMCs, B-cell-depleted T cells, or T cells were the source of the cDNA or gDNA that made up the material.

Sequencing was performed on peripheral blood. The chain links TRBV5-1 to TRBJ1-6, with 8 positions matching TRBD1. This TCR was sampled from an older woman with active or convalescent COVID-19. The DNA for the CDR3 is TGCGCCAGCAGCTTGGGGTGGTCCAGGACAGGGCTAAATTCACCCCTCCACTTT. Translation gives CASSLGWSRTGLNSPLHF.